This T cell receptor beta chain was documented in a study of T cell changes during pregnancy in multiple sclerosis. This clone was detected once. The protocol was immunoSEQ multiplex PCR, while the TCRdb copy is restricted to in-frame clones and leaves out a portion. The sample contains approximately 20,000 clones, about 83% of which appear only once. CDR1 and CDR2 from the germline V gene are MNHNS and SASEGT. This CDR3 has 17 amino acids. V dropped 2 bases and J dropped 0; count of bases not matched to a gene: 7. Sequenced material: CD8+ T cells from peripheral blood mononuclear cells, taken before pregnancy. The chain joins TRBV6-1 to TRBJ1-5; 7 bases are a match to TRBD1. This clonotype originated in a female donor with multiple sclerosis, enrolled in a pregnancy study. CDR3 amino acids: CASSELGTAYSNQPQHF. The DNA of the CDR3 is TGTGCCAGCAGTGAATTGGGGACAGCTTATAGCAATCAGCCCCAGCATTTT.